This T cell receptor beta chain emerged from a study of PD-1 blockade in classical Hodgkin lymphoma. The study, taken as a whole, reports: Differences between repertoires have undefined causes, possibly disease activity or prior therapy.

Sample time point: newly diagnosed, previously untreated cHL patient sample. Thawed PBMCs were subjected to magnetic negative selection, which yielded isolated CD8+ T cells. The comparison group had newly diagnosed, previously untreated classical Hodgkin lymphoma. The germline V gene has CDR1 SGHDT and CDR2 YYEEEE. V was pared by 0 bases and J by 5 bases, with 7 bases of the junction left unmatched. This CDR3 spans 16 amino acids. Turning to this clone: Antigen: not known.

Only in-frame clones appear in the TCRdb table, and some are missing; sequencing was by immunoSEQ multiplex PCR. The sample lists approximately 9,000 clones, 85% to 90% occurring once. Sequencing was carried out using CD8+ T cells from blood. The clonotype was recovered from a human donor with classical Hodgkin lymphoma. This chain uses TRBV5-6 with TRBJ1-5; the match to TRBD1 covers 8 bases. CDR3 in DNA: TGTGCCAGCAGCTTGGCAGGGGACAGGCCCCATCAGCCCCAGCATTTT. Translated: CASSLAGDRPHQPQHF.